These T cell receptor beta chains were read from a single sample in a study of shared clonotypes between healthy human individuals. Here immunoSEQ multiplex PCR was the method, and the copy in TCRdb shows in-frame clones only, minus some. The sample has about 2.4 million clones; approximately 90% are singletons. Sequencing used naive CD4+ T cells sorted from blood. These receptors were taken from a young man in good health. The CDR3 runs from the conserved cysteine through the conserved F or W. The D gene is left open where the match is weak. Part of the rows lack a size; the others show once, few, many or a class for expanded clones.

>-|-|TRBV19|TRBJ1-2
TGTGCCAGCGGTCCCCAGGCGATTAACTATGGCTACACCTTC
CASGPQAINYGYTF
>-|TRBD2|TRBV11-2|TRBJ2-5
TGTGCCAGCAGCTCTGGACTAGGGAGAAGAGAGACCCAGTACTTC
CASSSGLGRRETQYF
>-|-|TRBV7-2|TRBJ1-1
TGTGCCAGCAGCTTAGGGCAGCAAGCTTTCTTT
CASSLGQQAFF
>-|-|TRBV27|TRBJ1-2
TGTGCCAGCAGTTCCGAGCGTAACTATGGCTACACCTTC
CASSSERNYGYTF
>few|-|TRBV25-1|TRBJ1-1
TGTGCCAGCAGTTCCCCGGGGGGGAACACTGAAGCTTTCTTT
CASSSPGGNTEAFF
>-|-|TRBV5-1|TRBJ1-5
TGCGCCAGCAGCTTGGCGTTTACTCAGCCCCAGCATTTT
CASSLAFTQPQHF
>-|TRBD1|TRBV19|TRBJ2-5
TGTGCCAGTAGAGCTACCGGGACAGGGGCACGGACCCAGTACTTC
CASRATGTGARTQYF
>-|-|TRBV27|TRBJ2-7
TGTGCCAGCTCCACCCAGATTTCGGGTCTTCCCTACGAGCAGTACTTC
CASSTQISGLPYEQYF
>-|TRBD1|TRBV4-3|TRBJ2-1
TGCGCCAGCAGCCCAACAGGGGCTCGGCGCAATGAGCAGTTCTTC
CASSPTGARRNEQFF
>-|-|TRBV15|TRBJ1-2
TGTGCCACCAGCAGAGATTGGGATACCCATGGCTACACCTTC
CATSRDWDTHGYTF
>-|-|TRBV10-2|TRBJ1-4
TGCGCCAGCAGTGGGGTAGGGGTCGAGCTGTTTTTT
CASSGVGVELFF
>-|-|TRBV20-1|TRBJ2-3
TGCAGTGTCGGGGATAGTAATACGCAGTATTTT
CSVGDSNTQYF
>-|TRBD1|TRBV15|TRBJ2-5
TGTGCCACCGAGGCAGGGGGCTTCGAAGAGACCCAGTACTTC
CATEAGGFEETQYF
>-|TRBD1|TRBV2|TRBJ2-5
TGTGCCAGCAGGGAGACAGGGTTCCAAGAGACCCAGTACTTC
CASRETGFQETQYF
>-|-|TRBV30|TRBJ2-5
TGTGCCTGGAGTCCCATGCATCCGGGGAGGCAAGAGACCCAGTACTTC
CAWSPMHPGRQETQYF
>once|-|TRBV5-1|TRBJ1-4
TGCGCCAGCAGCTTGCGGCAGAGTAATGAAAAACTGTTTTTT
CASSLRQSNEKLFF
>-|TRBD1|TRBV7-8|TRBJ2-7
TGTGCCAGCAGCTTCGTAGGACAGGGGGCAGACGAGCAGTACTTC
CASSFVGQGADEQYF
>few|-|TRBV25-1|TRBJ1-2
TGTGCCAGCAGTGAGGGTTCTGGCTACACCTTC
CASSEGSGYTF
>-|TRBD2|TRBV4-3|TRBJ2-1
TGCGCCAGCAGCCTGGTAGCGGGAGGGTCCTACAATGAGCAGTTCTTC
CASSLVAGGSYNEQFF
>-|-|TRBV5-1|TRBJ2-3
TGCGCCAGCAGCTCCAACGCGGTCGGGAGCACAGATACGCAGTATTTT
CASSSNAVGSTDTQYF
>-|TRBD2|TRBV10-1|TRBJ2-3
TGCGCCATCACCCCCGGGACTAGGGGAACAGATACGCAGTATTTT
CAITPGTRGTDTQYF
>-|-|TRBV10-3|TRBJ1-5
TGTGCCATCAGTGAGTCTTGGACAGAGATCAATCAGCCCCAGCATTTT
CAISESWTEINQPQHF
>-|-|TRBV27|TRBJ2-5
TGTGCCAGCAGTGCCAGGGCCGGAGAGACCCAGTACTTC
CASSARAGETQYF
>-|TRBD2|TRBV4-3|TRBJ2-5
TGCGCCAGCAGCCCCGGGAGGGGTAGCGTGAGAGGGTTCCAAGAGACCCAGTACTTC
CASSPGRGSVRGFQETQYF
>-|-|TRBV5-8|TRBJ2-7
TGTGCCAGCAGCTTTTGGACCGGGGGATCCTACGAGCAGTACTTC
CASSFWTGGSYEQYF
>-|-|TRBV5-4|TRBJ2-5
TGTGCCAGCAGCTTAGACAGTAGTATGACCCAGTACTTC
CASSLDSSMTQYF